Shown below are 8 T cell receptor beta chains from a single sample sequenced in a study of human T cells and chemical hapten exposure. One entry per CDR3 protein, called by TCRdb with MiXCR from the RACE reads. The table records approximately 80,000 distinct CDR3 sequences, around 7% of them present only once. Noted time point: patch test 1, 2 weeks after DPC sensitization. Treatment defined: therapeutic diphenylcyclopropenone sensitization with weekly scalp DPC. Sequencing used whole blood, obtained in connection with sensitization to the hapten diphenylcyclopropenone (DPC). Receptor source: a woman aged 25 to 39 with alopecia areata. Some clones in this sample may be carry-over from other donors' samples.

This chain joins TRBV12-3 or TRBV12-4 and TRBJ1-6, with D unresolved. This CDR3 has 14 amino acids. The V and J ends lost 1 base and 6 bases respectively, with 7 bases between them. CDR3: CASSLDTGNSPLHF. Written as DNA, the CDR3 is TGTGCCAGCAGTTTAGATACCGGTAATTCACCCCTCCACTTT.

The sample holds a few counts of this clonotype. The chain is built from TRBV7-2 and TRBJ1-1; 9 bases fit TRBD1. The CDR3 covers 13 residues. Germline V gene lookup returns CDR1 SGHTA and CDR2 FQGNSA. Trimming at V came to 6 bases and at J to 4 bases, leaving 3 bases not matched to a gene. The CDR3 sequence is CASRDRGATEAFF. As DNA, the CDR3 is TGTGCCAGCAGGGACAGGGGCGCCACTGAAGCTTTCTTT.

In its sample, this clonotype was seen many times. This rearrangement joins TRBV12-3 or TRBV12-4 to TRBJ2-1; possibly TRBD2 for D (5 bases). The CDR3 extends over 13 amino acids. Trimming removed 5 bases from V and 9 bases from J, with 14 bases in between. The CDR3 bases are TGTGCCAGCAGTGTAGTCAAAGGGAGTGAGCAGTTCTTC. Protein sequence: CASSVVKGSEQFF.

This clonotype was found a few times. The chain couples TRBV7-8 to TRBJ1-2; no definite D call. Looked up from germline, CDR1 is SGHVS and CDR2 is FQNEAQ. The ends were cut back, 0 bases at V and 0 bases at J, with 11 bases in the middle. The CDR3 runs to 16 residues. The CDR3 region is CASSLAGAEANYGYTF. The DNA for the CDR3 is TGTGCCAGCAGCTTAGCTGGCGCAGAAGCTAACTATGGCTACACCTTC.

This clonotype was seen at least ten times. V gene TRBV29-1 combines with J gene TRBJ1-1, with 12 bases fitting TRBD1. V trimming: 6 bases; J trimming: 0 bases; junction bases outside the gene matches: 17. CDR3 length: 19 amino acids. Looked up from germline, CDR1 is SQVTM and CDR2 is ANQGSEA. CDR3 bases: TGCAGCGTAGCCCATGAAGGGACAGGGGGCCTAGTGGTGAACACTGAAGCTTTCTTT. This translates into CSVAHEGTGGLVVNTEAFF.

CDR3 DNA sequence: TGTGCCACCAGTGATTCCCTAGCGGACTACAATGAGCAGTTCTTC. Residues: CATSDSLADYNEQFF. The chain has TRBV24-1 and TRBJ2-1; 7 positions agree with TRBD2. Germline V CDR1 and CDR2: KGHDR, SFDVKD. J lost 3 bases, V lost 2 bases, and 3 bases had no gene match. This CDR3 contains 15 residues.

In this sample, this clonotype turned up a few times. This chain links TRBV29-1 with TRBJ2-2; D gene ambiguous. Deletions cut 4 bases from V and 2 bases from J, with 11 bases between. Per germline, CDR1 SQVTM and CDR2 ANQGSEA. This CDR3 has 14 residues. For the CDR3, the DNA is TGCAGCGTTGCCCTGCTTGAAAACACCGGGGAGCTGTTTTTT. This translates into CSVALLENTGELFF.

A few counts support this clonotype. The chain recombines TRBV6-5 with TRBJ1-5; no clear D. Germline loops: CDR1 MNHEY, CDR2 SVGAGI. The CDR3 covers 14 residues. V lost 5 bases to trimming and J lost 7 bases, with 15 bases between them. CDR3 region: CASSTLGVGQPQHF. CDR3 DNA: TGTGCCAGCAGTACCCTCGGGGTGGGACAGCCCCAGCATTTT.